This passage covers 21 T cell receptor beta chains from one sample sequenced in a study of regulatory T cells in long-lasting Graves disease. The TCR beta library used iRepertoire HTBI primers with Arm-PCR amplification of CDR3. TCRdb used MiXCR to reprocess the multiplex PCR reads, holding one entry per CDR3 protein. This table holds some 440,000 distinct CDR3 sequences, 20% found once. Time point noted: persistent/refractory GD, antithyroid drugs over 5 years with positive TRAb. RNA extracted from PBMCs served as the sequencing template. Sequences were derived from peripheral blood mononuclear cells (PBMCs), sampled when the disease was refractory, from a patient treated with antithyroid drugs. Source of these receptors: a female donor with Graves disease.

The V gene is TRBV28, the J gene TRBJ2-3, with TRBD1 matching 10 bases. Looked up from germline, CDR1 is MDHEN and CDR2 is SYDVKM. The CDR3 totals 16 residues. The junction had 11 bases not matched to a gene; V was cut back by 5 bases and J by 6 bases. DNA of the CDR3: TGTGCCAGCAGTAGTCTGGTGGACAGGGGGGCGGATACGCAGTATTTT. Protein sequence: CASSSLVDRGADTQYF.

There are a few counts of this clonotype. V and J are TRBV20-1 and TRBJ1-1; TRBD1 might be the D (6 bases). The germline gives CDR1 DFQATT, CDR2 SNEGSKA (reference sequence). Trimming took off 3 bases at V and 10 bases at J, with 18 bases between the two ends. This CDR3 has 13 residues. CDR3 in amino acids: CSASLPVEGGAFF. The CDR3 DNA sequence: TGCAGTGCTAGCCTACCGGTAGAAGGGGGAGCTTTCTTT.

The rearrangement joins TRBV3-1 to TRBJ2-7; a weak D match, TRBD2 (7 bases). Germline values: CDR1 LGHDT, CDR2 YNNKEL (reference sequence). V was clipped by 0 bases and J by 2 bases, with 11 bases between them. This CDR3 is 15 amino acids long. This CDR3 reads CASSQEGGAPYEQYF. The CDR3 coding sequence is TGTGCCAGCAGCCAAGAGGGGGGGGCCCCCTACGAGCAGTACTTC.

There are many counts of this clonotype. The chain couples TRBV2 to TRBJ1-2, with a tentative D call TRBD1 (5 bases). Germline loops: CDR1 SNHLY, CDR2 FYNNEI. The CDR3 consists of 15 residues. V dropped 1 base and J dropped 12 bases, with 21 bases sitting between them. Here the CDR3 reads CASSEGVLDKEVHTF. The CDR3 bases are TGTGCCAGCAGTGAAGGGGTTTTGGACAAGGAAGTTCACACCTTC.

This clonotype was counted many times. The CDR3 sequence is CASRGYGTVDNEQYF. CDR3 nucleotides: TGTGCCAGCAGGGGGTATGGGACTGTAGACAACGAGCAGTACTTC. This chain connects TRBV7-8 to TRBJ2-7; possible D gene TRBD2, 6 bases. Per germline, CDR1 SGHVS and CDR2 FQNEAQ. V was clipped by 6 bases and J by 5 bases, with 20 bases between them. The CDR3 totals 15 residues. Using reference TRBV7-8 and TRBJ2-7 for the parts outside the CDR3, the full variable domain is GAGVSQSPRYKVAKRGQDVALRCDPISGHVSLFWYQQALGQGPEFLTYFQNEAQLDKSGLPSDRFFAERPEGSVSTLKIQRTQQEDSAVYLCASRGYGTVDNEQYFGPGTRLTVT.

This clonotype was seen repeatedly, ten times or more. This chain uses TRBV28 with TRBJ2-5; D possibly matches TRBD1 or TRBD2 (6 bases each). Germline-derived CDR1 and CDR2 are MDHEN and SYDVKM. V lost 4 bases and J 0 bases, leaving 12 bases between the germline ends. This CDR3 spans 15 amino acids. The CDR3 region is CASSSQRGDQETQYF. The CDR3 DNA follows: TGTGCCAGCAGTTCCCAGAGGGGGGACCAAGAGACCCAGTACTTC.

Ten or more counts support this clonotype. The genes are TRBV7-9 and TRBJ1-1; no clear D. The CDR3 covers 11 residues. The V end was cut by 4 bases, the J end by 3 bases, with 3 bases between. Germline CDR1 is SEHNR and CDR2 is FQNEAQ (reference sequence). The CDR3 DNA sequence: TGTGCCAGCAGCTCGTACACTGAAGCTTTCTTT. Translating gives CASSSYTEAFF.

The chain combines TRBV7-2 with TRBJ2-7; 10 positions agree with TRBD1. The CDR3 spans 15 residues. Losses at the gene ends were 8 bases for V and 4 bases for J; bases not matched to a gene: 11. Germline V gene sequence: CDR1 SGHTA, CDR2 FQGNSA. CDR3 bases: TGTGCCAGCCAAAGCGGGGACAGGGGCTTTTACGAGCAGTACTTC. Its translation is CASQSGDRGFYEQYF.

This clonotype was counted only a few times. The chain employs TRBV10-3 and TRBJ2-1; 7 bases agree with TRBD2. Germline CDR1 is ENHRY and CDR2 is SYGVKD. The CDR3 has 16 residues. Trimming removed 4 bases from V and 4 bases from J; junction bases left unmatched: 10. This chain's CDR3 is CAISGLIAGSYNEQFF. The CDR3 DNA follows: TGTGCCATCAGTGGATTAATAGCGGGTAGTTACAATGAGCAGTTCTTC.

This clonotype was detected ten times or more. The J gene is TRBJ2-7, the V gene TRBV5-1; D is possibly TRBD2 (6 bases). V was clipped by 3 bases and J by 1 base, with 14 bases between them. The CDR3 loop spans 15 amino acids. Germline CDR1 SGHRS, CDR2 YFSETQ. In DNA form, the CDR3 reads TGCGCCAGCAGCTCACGACTAGATCCATCCTACGAGCAGTACTTC. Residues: CASSSRLDPSYEQYF.

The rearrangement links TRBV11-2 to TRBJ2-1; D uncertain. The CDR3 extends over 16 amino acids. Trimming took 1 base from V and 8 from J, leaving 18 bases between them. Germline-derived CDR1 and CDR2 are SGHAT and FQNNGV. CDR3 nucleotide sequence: TGTGCCAGCAGCTTAGCCGGCCGCATGGGTCACGATGAGCAGTTCTTC. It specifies CASSLAGRMGHDEQFF. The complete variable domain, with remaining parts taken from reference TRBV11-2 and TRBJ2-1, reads EAGVAQSPRYKIIEKRQSVAFWCNPISGHATLYWYQQILGQGPKLLIQFQNNGVVDDSQLPKDRFSAERLKGVDSTLKIQPAKLEDSAVYLCASSLAGRMGHDEQFFGPGTRLTVL.

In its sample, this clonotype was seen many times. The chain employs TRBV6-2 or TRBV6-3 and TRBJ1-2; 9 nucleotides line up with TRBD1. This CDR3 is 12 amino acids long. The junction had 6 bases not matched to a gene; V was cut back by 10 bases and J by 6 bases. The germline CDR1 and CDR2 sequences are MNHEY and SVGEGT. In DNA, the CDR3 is TGTGCCACCCCGGGACAGGGTAATGGCTACACCTTC. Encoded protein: CATPGQGNGYTF.

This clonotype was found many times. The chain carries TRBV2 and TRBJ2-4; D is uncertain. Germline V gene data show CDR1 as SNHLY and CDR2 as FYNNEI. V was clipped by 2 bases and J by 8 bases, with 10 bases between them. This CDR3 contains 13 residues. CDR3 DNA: TGTGCCAGCAGTGAATCCAACCGGGACATTCAGTACTTC. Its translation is CASSESNRDIQYF.

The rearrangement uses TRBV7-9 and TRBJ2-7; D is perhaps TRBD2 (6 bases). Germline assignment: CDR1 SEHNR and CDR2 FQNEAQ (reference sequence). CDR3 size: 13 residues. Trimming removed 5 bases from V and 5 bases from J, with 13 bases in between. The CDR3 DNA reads TGTGCCAGCAGCCGGGACTCCCTCAACGAGCAGTACTTC. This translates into CASSRDSLNEQYF.

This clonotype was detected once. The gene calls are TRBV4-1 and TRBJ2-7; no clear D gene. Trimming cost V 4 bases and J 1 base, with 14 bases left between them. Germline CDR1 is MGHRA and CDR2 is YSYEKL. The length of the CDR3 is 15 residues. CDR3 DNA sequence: TGCGCCAGCAGCCTGATGCCGGACGCATCCTACGAGCAGTACTTC. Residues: CASSLMPDASYEQYF.

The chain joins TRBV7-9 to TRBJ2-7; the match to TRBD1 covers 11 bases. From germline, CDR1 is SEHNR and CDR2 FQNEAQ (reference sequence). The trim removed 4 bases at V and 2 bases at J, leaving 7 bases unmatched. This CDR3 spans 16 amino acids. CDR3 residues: CASSSTDRGLTYEQYF. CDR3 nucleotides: TGTGCCAGCAGCTCGACGGACAGGGGGCTTACCTACGAGCAGTACTTC.

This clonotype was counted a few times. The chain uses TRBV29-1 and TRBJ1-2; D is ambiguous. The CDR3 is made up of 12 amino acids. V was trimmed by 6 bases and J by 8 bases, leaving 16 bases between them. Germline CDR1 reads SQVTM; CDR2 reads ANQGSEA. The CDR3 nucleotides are TGCAGCGTCCCGACACCGCCTCAGGGCTACACCTTC. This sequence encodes CSVPTPPQGYTF.

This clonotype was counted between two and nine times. In DNA form, the CDR3 reads TGTGCCAGCAGTGGTACAGGGTTCTCCTCCGGGGCCAACGTCCTGACTTTC. Translating gives CASSGTGFSSGANVLTF. The genes are TRBV6-1 and TRBJ2-6; maybe TRBD1 (6 bases). Germline CDR1 is MNHNS and CDR2 is SASEGT. V was cut by 4 bases and J by 4 bases, with 17 bases left in between. CDR3 length: 17 amino acids.

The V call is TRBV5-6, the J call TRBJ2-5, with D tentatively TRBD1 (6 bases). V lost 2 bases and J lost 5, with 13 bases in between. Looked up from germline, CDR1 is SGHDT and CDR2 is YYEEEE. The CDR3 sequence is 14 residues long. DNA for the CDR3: TGTGCCAGCAGCTTCTCCACAGGGTCGGAGACCCAGTACTTC. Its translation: CASSFSTGSETQYF.

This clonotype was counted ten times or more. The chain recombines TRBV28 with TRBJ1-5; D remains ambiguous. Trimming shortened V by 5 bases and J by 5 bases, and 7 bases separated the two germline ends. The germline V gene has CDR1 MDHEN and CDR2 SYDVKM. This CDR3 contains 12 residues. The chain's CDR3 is CASSNSYQPQHF. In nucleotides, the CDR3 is TGTGCCAGCAGTAACAGCTATCAGCCCCAGCATTTT.

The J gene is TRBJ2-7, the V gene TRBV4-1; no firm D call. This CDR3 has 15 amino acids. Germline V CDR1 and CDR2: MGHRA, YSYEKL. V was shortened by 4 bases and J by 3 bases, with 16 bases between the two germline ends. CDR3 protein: CASSPPLQGNYEQYF. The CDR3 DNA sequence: TGCGCCAGCAGCCCCCCTTTACAAGGGAACTACGAGCAGTACTTC.